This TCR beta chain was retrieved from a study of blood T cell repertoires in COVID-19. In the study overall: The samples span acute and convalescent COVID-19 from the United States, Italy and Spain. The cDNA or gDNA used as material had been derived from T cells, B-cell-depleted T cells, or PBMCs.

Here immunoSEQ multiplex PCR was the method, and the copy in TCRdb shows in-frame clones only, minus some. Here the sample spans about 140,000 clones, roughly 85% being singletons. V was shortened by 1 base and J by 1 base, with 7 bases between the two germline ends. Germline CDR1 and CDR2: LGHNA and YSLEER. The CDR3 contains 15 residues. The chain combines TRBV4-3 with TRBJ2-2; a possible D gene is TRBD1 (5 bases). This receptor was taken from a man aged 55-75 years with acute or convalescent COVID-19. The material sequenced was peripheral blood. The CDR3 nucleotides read TGCGCCAGCAGCCAAGGGGGCGGGAACACCGGGGAGCTGTTTTTT. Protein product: CASSQGGGNTGELFF.